Included here is one TCR beta chain sequence, with context. The antigen is unknown. This record belongs to a study of identical twins. This CDR3 contains 14 residues. J gave up 4 bases and V 6 bases, and 6 bases lay outside the gene matches. The germline V gene encodes CDR1 SGHTA and CDR2 FQGNSA. Unique molecular identifiers were present on the cDNA, which also gained a universal primer site by template switching. From the 5' RACE reads, TCRdb called clonotypes with MiXCR, one entry per CDR3 protein. The sample carries hundreds of thousands of distinct CDR3 sequences, 6% to 6.5% recorded once. Regarding the study as a whole: Insertions ran lower in abundant cord blood beta clonotypes, though not in memory repertoires. For zero-insertion analyses, partial confounding could come from invariant MAIT and iNKT cells.

The J gene is TRBJ2-7, the V gene TRBV7-2, with 10 bases aligning to TRBD2. The sequenced sample consisted of naive T cells sorted from blood. The clonotype originates from a man aged 18-30 years in good health. CDR3 in DNA: TGTGCCAGCAGTCAGCGGGAGGGCCTTTACGAGCAGTACTTC. It codes for CASSQREGLYEQYF.